The 32 T cell receptor beta chains presented below share a single source sample, sequenced in a study of T cells in Graves' hyperthyroidism and ophthalmopathy (dated by TCRdb to the late 2010s). Preparation of the library involved multiplex PCR. The sample was run on an Illumina HiSeq 2000. The TCR beta CDR3 regions were amplified from RNA transcripts. A first-round RT-PCR of the TCR CDR3 used the HTBI primer set with the Qiagen OneStep RT-PCR kit. TCRdb reran the public reads through fastp at Q25 and MiXCR, keeping productive beta chains. Under each unique CDR3 protein, matching rows form one entry showing the most common genes and DNA. The sample has roughly 700,000 distinct CDR3 sequences on record, around 15% of them singletons. 15% to 18% of the sample goes to the ten largest clones. Material: blood. The receptor set was obtained from a man aged 45-65 years with Graves' hyperthyroidism.

The table lists this clonotype with many counts. The chain joins TRBV28 to TRBJ2-7; 7 bases are a match to TRBD2. This CDR3 contains 15 residues. The V gene's germline CDR1 is MDHEN and CDR2 SYDVKM. V dropped 5 bases and J dropped 6; count of bases not matched to a gene: 13. CDR3 sequence: CASSPPVNGRAEQYF. The DNA for the CDR3 is TGTGCCAGCAGTCCTCCCGTGAATGGGAGGGCCGAGCAGTACTTC.

As concerns this clonotype: This could be a read error, since a much larger clone is one nucleotide away. The gene calls are TRBV11-1 and TRBJ2-7; no firm D call. The germline gives CDR1 SGHAT, CDR2 FQDESV (reference sequence). This CDR3 is built from 17 residues. Trimming took off 6 bases at V and 2 bases at J, with 23 bases between the two ends. CDR3 in amino acids: CASRVNPVAAEAYEQYF. CDR3 DNA: TGTGCCAGCAGAGTCAATCCTGTGGCTGCCGAAGCCTACGAGCAGTACTTC.

In the case of this clonotype: A read error may explain this, as a much larger clone is one base away. The chain has TRBV12-3 or TRBV12-4 and TRBJ2-3; D is undetermined. The CDR3 is made up of 15 amino acids. DNA for the CDR3: TGTGCCGGCAGTTTCCCCCCCACCGATACAGATACGCAGTATTTT. It is translated as CAGSFPPTDTDTQYF.

The V and J genes are TRBV28 and TRBJ1-3; TRBD1 is a possible D gene (5 bases). The V and J ends lost 10 bases and 8 bases respectively, with 21 bases between them. The CDR3 contains 14 residues. Germline CDR1 MDHEN, CDR2 SYDVKM. CDR3 residues: CATLEGILLYTIYF. As DNA, the CDR3 is TGTGCCACCCTAGAGGGGATACTACTTTACACCATATATTTT.

The J gene is TRBJ2-3, the V gene TRBV29-1, with 10 bases lining up with TRBD1. Germline-derived CDR1 and CDR2 are SQVTM and ANQGSEA. V lost 6 bases to trimming and J lost 2 bases; unmatched junction nucleotides: 5. The CDR3 contains 14 residues. CDR3 amino acids: CSVRDRGYTDTQYF. CDR3 nucleotide sequence: TGCAGCGTCCGGGACAGGGGATACACAGATACGCAGTATTTT.

In this sample, this clonotype turned up many times. The V and J genes are TRBV11-2 and TRBJ1-1; D may be TRBD1 (6 bases). V lost 5 bases to trimming and J lost 1 base, with 17 bases between them. This CDR3 is built from 16 residues. Looked up from germline, CDR1 is SGHAT and CDR2 is FQNNGV. The CDR3 here is CASSRIGGQSNTEAFF. The DNA for the CDR3 is TGTGCCAGCAGCCGAATAGGTGGACAGTCGAACACTGAAGCTTTCTTT.

This clonotype has a count of ten or more. V gene TRBV7-9 combines with J gene TRBJ2-7; TRBD2 matches at 8 bases. V was clipped by 6 bases and J by 0 bases; unmatched bases: 13. The germline CDR1 and CDR2 sequences are SEHNR and FQNEAQ (reference sequence). The CDR3 sequence is 17 residues long. The chain's CDR3 is CASSGLAQRESSYEQYF. CDR3 DNA sequence: TGTGCCAGCAGTGGGCTGGCCCAGCGGGAGAGCTCCTACGAGCAGTACTTC.

This clonotype turned up a few times. The genes are TRBV20-1 and TRBJ2-7; no reliable D call. V lost 6 bases to trimming and J lost 6 bases, with 12 bases between them. The CDR3 consists of 11 residues. The V gene's germline CDR1 is DFQATT and CDR2 SNEGSKA (reference sequence). CDR3 in DNA: TGCAGTGCCCGCCGCGGTTCCGAGCAGTACTTC. This encodes CSARRGSEQYF.

At least ten counts were recorded for this clonotype. The chain has TRBV5-1 and TRBJ2-1, with TRBD1 matching over 9 bases. CDR1 and CDR2 (germline): SGHRS, YFSETQ. With V trimmed by 4 bases and J by 6 bases, 8 bases remained unmatched. CDR3 length equals 15 residues. CDR3 DNA sequence: TGCGCCAGCAGCGCCACCGGGACAGGGAGCAATGAGCAGTTCTTC. Encoded protein: CASSATGTGSNEQFF.

This clonotype was seen a few times. The V call is TRBV27, the J call TRBJ1-6; D ambiguous. This CDR3 is built from 17 residues. Germline V gene sequence: CDR1 MNHEY, CDR2 SMNVEV (reference sequence). V shed 5 bases and J shed 0 bases, with 14 bases lying between them. Here the CDR3 reads CASSGRLGSSYNSPLHF. The CDR3 coding sequence is TGTGCCAGCAGTGGCCGGCTGGGAAGCTCCTATAATTCACCCCTCCACTTT.

This clonotype has at least ten counts. The genes are TRBV20-1 and TRBJ2-1; tentatively, D is TRBD1 or TRBD2 (6 bases each). The V end lost 2 bases, the J end lost 0 bases, and 11 bases lay between the germline ends. This CDR3 has 15 residues. Germline CDR1 DFQATT, CDR2 SNEGSKA (reference sequence). The CDR3 sequence: CSARKGGGSYNEQFF. CDR3 DNA sequence: TGCAGTGCTAGAAAGGGGGGCGGCTCCTACAATGAGCAGTTCTTC.

This clonotype appeared a few times. This chain links TRBV12-3 or TRBV12-4 with TRBJ2-1; perhaps TRBD2 as D (7 bases). CDR3 length equals 14 residues. V shed 10 bases and J shed 0 bases, with 13 bases lying between them. CDR3 region: CATTGGSSYNEQFF. The CDR3 region has the DNA TGTGCCACGACAGGCGGGAGCTCCTACAATGAGCAGTTCTTC.

This clonotype was detected ten times or more. This chain uses TRBV7-2 with TRBJ2-1; D is uncertain. The CDR3 covers 18 residues. The V gene's germline CDR1 is SGHTA and CDR2 FQGNSA. V gave up 3 bases and J gave up 0 bases, with 18 bases separating them. The CDR3 DNA follows: TGTGCCAGCAGCTTCTCAAGGACGGGCCCAAGCTCCTACAATGAGCAGTTCTTC. This codes for CASSFSRTGPSSYNEQFF.

To note about this clonotype: A much bigger clone sits one base away, suggesting this may be a read error. The rearrangement links TRBV9 to TRBJ2-5, with 9 bases identical to TRBD2. Germline CDR1 SGDLS, CDR2 YYNGEE. The CDR3 spans 17 residues. Trimming cost V 0 bases and J 7 bases; bases outside gene matches: 13. The CDR3 spells CASSVGSSGVRVGTQYF. The DNA for the CDR3 is TGTGCCAGCAGCGTAGGATCTAGCGGGGTTAGGGTAGGGACCCAGTACTTC. The full variable domain, rest sourced from reference TRBV9 and TRBJ2-5, is DSGVTQTPKHLITATGQRVTLRCSPRSGDLSVYWYQQSLDQGLQFLIQYYNGEERAKGNILERFSAQQFPDLHSELNLSSLELGDSALYFCASSVGSSGVRVGTQYFGPGTRLLVL.

This clonotype came up a few times. The chain employs TRBV2 and TRBJ1-1; 9 bases align to TRBD1. The V and J ends lost 2 bases and 0 bases, in that order; junction bases with no gene match: 4. Germline assignment: CDR1 SNHLY and CDR2 FYNNEI. The CDR3 runs to 16 residues. The CDR3 region has the DNA TGTGCCAGCAGTGAACCACAGGGGGCTATGAACACTGAAGCTTTCTTT. This sequence encodes CASSEPQGAMNTEAFF.

This chain uses TRBV9 with TRBJ1-1; D remains unclear. The V end was cut by 3 bases, the J end by 2 bases, with 8 bases between. The CDR3 has 13 amino acids. Germline V lookup: CDR1 SGDLS, CDR2 YYNGEE. This chain's CDR3 is CASSAPSNTEAFF. DNA of the CDR3: TGTGCCAGCAGCGCCCCCTCTAACACTGAAGCTTTCTTT.

The table lists this clonotype with many counts. The rearrangement links TRBV10-3 to TRBJ1-1; a possible D gene is TRBD1 (6 bases). The CDR3 length is 13 residues. V was trimmed by 6 bases and J by 4 bases, leaving 12 bases between them. The germline V gene encodes CDR1 ENHRY and CDR2 SYGVKD. CDR3 in amino acids: CAIREQGGTEAFF. CDR3 coding DNA: TGTGCCATCAGAGAACAGGGAGGCACTGAAGCTTTCTTT.

This clonotype was counted ten times or more. The genes are TRBV6-2 or TRBV6-3 and TRBJ2-1, with D perhaps matching TRBD2 (6 bases). Trimming stripped 1 base from V and 2 bases from J, with 9 bases between. Germline V gene lookup returns CDR1 MNHEY and CDR2 SVGEGT. The CDR3 runs 15 residues. The CDR3 sequence is CASSYLAGPYNEQFF. CDR3 nucleotide sequence: TGTGCCAGCAGTTACTTGGCGGGACCCTACAATGAGCAGTTCTTC.

This clonotype appeared many times. The V gene is TRBV11-2, the J gene TRBJ2-7, with 9 bases lining up with TRBD1. V lost 4 bases and J lost 2; bases outside the gene matches: 9. In germline, CDR1 is SGHAT, CDR2 FQNNGV. The CDR3 loop spans 16 amino acids. Here the CDR3 DNA reads TGTGCCAGCAGCTCCCCAGGGACAGGGTGGACCTACGAGCAGTACTTC. It codes for CASSSPGTGWTYEQYF.

The chain recombines TRBV20-1 with TRBJ1-5; maybe TRBD1 (5 bases). Trimming stripped 5 bases from V and 2 bases from J, with 16 bases between. This CDR3 is built from 15 residues. In germline, CDR1 is DFQATT, CDR2 SNEGSKA (reference sequence). In DNA form, the CDR3 reads TGCAGTGCTCTCCGGACAACGCGCCGCAATCAGCCCCAGCATTTT. Translating gives CSALRTTRRNQPQHF.

This clonotype was counted many times. The V call is TRBV6-1, the J call TRBJ2-5; 12 positions agree with TRBD2. CDR1 is MNHNS and CDR2 is SASEGT in the germline V gene. The CDR3 spans 19 residues. With V trimmed by 6 bases and J by 2 bases, 16 bases remained unmatched. The CDR3 DNA reads as TGTGCCAGCAGCCTACTAGCGGGAGGTCCTAGGGGGAAACAAGAGACCCAGTACTTC. Its protein product is CASSLLAGGPRGKQETQYF.

This clonotype was seen ten or more times. This chain connects TRBV28 to TRBJ2-7; the D gene is possibly TRBD2 (6 bases). Trimming stripped 6 bases from V and 6 bases from J, with 15 bases between. Germline V CDR1 and CDR2: MDHEN, SYDVKM. CDR3 size: 13 residues. The CDR3 sequence: CASSSGPSTEQYF. DNA of the CDR3: TGTGCCAGCAGCAGCGGGCCCTCAACCGAGCAGTACTTC.

The table lists this clonotype with many counts. The V call is TRBV5-1, the J call TRBJ1-4; no firm D call. The germline V and J ends were trimmed by 1 base and 0 bases, with 10 bases remaining between them. Looked up from germline, CDR1 is SGHRS and CDR2 is YFSETQ. The CDR3 has 16 residues. The CDR3 sequence is CASSLSGPATNEKLFF. In DNA form, the CDR3 reads TGCGCCAGCAGCTTGTCAGGTCCCGCAACTAATGAAAAACTGTTTTTT. The variable domain in full, completed from reference TRBV5-1 and TRBJ1-4, reads KAGVTQTPRYLIKTRGQQVTLSCSPISGHRSVSWYQQTPGQGLQFLFEYFSETQRNKGNFPGRFSGRQFSNSRSEMNVSTLELGDSALYLCASSLSGPATNEKLFFGSGTQLSVL.

This clonotype appeared a few times. The chain recombines TRBV9 with TRBJ2-5; 9 bases map to TRBD1. There are 15 residues in the CDR3. With 4 bases clipped from V and 2 bases from J, the junction kept 6 bases outside the gene matches. Germline values: CDR1 SGDLS, CDR2 YYNGEE. CDR3: CASSPGGTGQETQYF. The CDR3 region has the DNA TGTGCCAGCAGCCCAGGGGGGACAGGGCAAGAGACCCAGTACTTC. The full variable domain, in which reference TRBV9 and TRBJ2-5 provide the parts outside the CDR3, is DSGVTQTPKHLITATGQRVTLRCSPRSGDLSVYWYQQSLDQGLQFLIQYYNGEERAKGNILERFSAQQFPDLHSELNLSSLELGDSALYFCASSPGGTGQETQYFGPGTRLLVL.

The chain employs TRBV12-3 or TRBV12-4 and TRBJ1-1; D gene unclear. The ends were cut back, 7 bases at V and 1 base at J, with 19 bases in the middle. The CDR3 consists of 16 residues. This CDR3 is CASTLSTITGNTEAFF. The CDR3 DNA reads TGTGCCAGCACCTTATCGACTATAACGGGGAACACTGAAGCTTTCTTT.

Turning to this clonotype: A read error may be the cause here, since a much bigger clone is one base away. The chain recombines TRBV7-9 with TRBJ2-1; 7 bases map to TRBD2. From germline, CDR1 is SEHNR and CDR2 FQNEAQ (reference sequence). Trimming at V came to 1 base and at J to 8 bases, leaving 5 bases not matched to a gene. CDR3 length equals 14 residues. CDR3 DNA sequence: TGTGCCAGCAGCTTAGTTGATAGCGGGTATGAGCAGTTCTTC. Translated: CASSLVDSGYEQFF.

The chain recombines TRBV20-1 with TRBJ2-3; TRBD2 matches 10 bases. After removal of 6 bases from V and 1 base from J, the junction contained 13 bases not matched to a gene. CDR1 is DFQATT, CDR2 SNEGSKA, per germline (reference sequence). The length of the CDR3 is 17 residues. The CDR3 nucleotides read TGCAGTGCCCTCAGTCTAGCGGGAGAAGACGGCACAGATACGCAGTATTTT. Protein: CSALSLAGEDGTDTQYF.

This clonotype was seen a few times. The rearrangement joins TRBV20-1 to TRBJ2-3; 7 positions match TRBD1. CDR3 length: 18 amino acids. With V trimmed by 0 bases and J by 2 bases, 14 bases remained unmatched. Per germline, CDR1 DFQATT and CDR2 SNEGSKA (reference sequence). As DNA, the CDR3 is TGCAGTGCTAGAGATGAGAGGGGGCATCGTGCGAACACAGATACGCAGTATTTT. Translated: CSARDERGHRANTDTQYF.

This clonotype was seen at least ten times. This chain links TRBV18 with TRBJ1-5, with 7 positions matching TRBD1. Per germline, CDR1 KGHSH and CDR2 LQKENI. CDR3 size: 15 residues. J was trimmed by 5 bases and V by 3 bases; bases with no gene match: 7. The CDR3 region has the DNA TGTGCCAGCTCACCCACAGGGGACCCCTATCAGCCCCAGCATTTT. Protein product: CASSPTGDPYQPQHF.

This clonotype was detected many times. This chain uses TRBV12-3 or TRBV12-4 with TRBJ2-1; either TRBD1 or TRBD2 may supply D (5 bases each). The CDR3 loop spans 16 amino acids. Trimming stripped 6 bases from V and 0 bases from J, with 15 bases between. CDR3 in DNA: TGTGCCAGCAGCTCTGGCCCGGGACCCTCCTACAATGAGCAGTTCTTC. Translation: CASSSGPGPSYNEQFF.

This clonotype occurred many times. The chain employs TRBV7-9 and TRBJ1-2; D is ambiguous. Germline V CDR1 and CDR2: SEHNR, FQNEAQ (reference sequence). V was clipped by 1 base and J by 6 bases, with 3 bases between them. CDR3 length: 11 residues. This CDR3 is CASSLGDGYTF. The CDR3 DNA reads as TGTGCCAGCAGCTTAGGGGATGGCTACACCTTC. The variable domain in full, completed from reference TRBV7-9 and TRBJ1-2, reads DTGVSQNPRHKITKRGQNVTFRCDPISEHNRLYWYRQTLGQGPEFLTYFQNEAQLEKSRLLSDRFSAERPKGSFSTLEIQRTEQGDSAMYLCASSLGDGYTFGSGTRLTVV.

This clonotype has a count of ten or more. CDR3 sequence reads: CASRRQGSRETQYF. The CDR3 DNA sequence: TGTGCCAGCAGAAGACAGGGTTCGAGGGAGACCCAGTACTTC. The rearrangement uses TRBV12-3 or TRBV12-4 and TRBJ2-5, with TRBD1 matching over 7 bases. V lost 6 bases, J lost 5 bases, and 9 bases stayed unmatched. The CDR3 consists of 14 residues.